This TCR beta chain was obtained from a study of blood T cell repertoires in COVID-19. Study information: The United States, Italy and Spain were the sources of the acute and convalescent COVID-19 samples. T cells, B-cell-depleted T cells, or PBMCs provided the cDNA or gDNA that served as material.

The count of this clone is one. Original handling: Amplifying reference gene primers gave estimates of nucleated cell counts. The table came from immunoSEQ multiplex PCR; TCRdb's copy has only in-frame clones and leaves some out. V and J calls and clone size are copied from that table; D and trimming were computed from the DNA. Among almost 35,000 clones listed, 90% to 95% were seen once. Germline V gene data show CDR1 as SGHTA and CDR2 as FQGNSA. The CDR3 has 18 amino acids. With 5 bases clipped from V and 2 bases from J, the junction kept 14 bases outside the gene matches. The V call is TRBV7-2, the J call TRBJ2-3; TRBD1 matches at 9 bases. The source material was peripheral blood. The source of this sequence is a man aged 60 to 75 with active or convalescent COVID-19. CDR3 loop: CASSPPGQGFGHTDTQYF. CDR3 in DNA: TGTGCCAGCAGCCCCCCGGGACAGGGTTTCGGGCACACAGATACGCAGTATTTT. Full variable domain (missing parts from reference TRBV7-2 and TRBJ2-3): GAGVSQSPSNKVTEKGKDVELRCDPISGHTALYWYRQSLGQGLEFLIYFQGNSAPDKSGLPSDRFSAERTGGSVSTLTIQRTQQEDSAVYLCASSPPGQGFGHTDTQYFGPGTRLTVL.